The rows below give T cell receptor beta chains drawn from one sample of a study of blood T cell repertoires in COVID-19. The assay was immunoSEQ multiplex PCR, and TCRdb's table has in-frame clones only and misses some. This sample has about 130,000 clones, with 84% found just once. The sample taken for sequencing was peripheral blood. These receptors were taken from a woman aged 60-75 years with acute or convalescent COVID-19. CDR3s include the opening cysteine and the closing phenylalanine or tryptophan. A D gene is named only where the DNA matches it firmly. Only part of the rows carry a size: once, few, many, or a class if the clone is expanded.

v_gene,d_gene,abundance,j_gene,CDR3nt,CDR3aa
TRBV6-5,.,.,TRBJ2-1,TGTGCCAGCAGGTACGACACGGGGATCTCCTACAATGAGCAGTTCTTC,CASRYDTGISYNEQFF
TRBV5-4,.,.,TRBJ1-2,TGTGCCAGCAGCTCCCAGGATTCCAACTATGGCTACACCTTC,CASSSQDSNYGYTF
TRBV2,.,.,TRBJ1-2,TGTGCCAGCAGTGACCCCTCCAGGCTTAATGGCTACACCTTC,CASSDPSRLNGYTF
TRBV30,.,.,TRBJ1-1,TGTGCCTGGAGTGTACTCGAGGGCCACACTGAAGCTTTCTTT,CAWSVLEGHTEAFF
TRBV4-1,.,.,TRBJ2-6,TGCGCCAGCAGCCAAGATCGAACGGTCTCTGGGGCCAACGTCCTGACTTTC,CASSQDRTVSGANVLTF
TRBV9,TRBD1,.,TRBJ1-1,TGTGCCAGCAGCGTAGTGACAGGGGAAGGTGACACTGAAGCTTTCTTT,CASSVVTGEGDTEAFF
TRBV2,TRBD1,.,TRBJ1-2,TGTGCCAGCATTCGGACAGGGAACTATGGCTACACCTTC,CASIRTGNYGYTF
TRBV5-1,TRBD1,.,TRBJ2-1,TGCGCCAGCAGCCCGGATTATACAGGGGGCCCTAACAATGAGCAGTTCTTC,CASSPDYTGGPNNEQFF
TRBV5-6,.,.,TRBJ1-5,TGTGCCAGCAGCTTTTCCCCGAATCAGCCCCAGCATTTT,CASSFSPNQPQHF
TRBV27,TRBD1,once,TRBJ1-6,TGTGCCAGCAGTTTCCGGGACAGGGCCTCACCCCTCCACTTT,CASSFRDRASPLHF
TRBV5-1,.,.,TRBJ1-5,TGCGCCAGCAGCCCTGGGGGGGGAAGGAGTCAGCCCCAGCATTTT,CASSPGGGRSQPQHF
TRBV5-4,.,.,TRBJ2-2,TGTGCCAGCAGCTTGGGTGGCGGGGGCATCACCGGGGAGCTGTTTTTT,CASSLGGGGITGELFF
TRBV6-1,TRBD1,.,TRBJ1-5,TGTGCCAGCAGTGGGACAGGGTTTTATAGCAATCAGCCCCAGCATTTT,CASSGTGFYSNQPQHF
TRBV7-2,TRBD2,.,TRBJ2-2,TGTGCCAGCAGCCTAGGGTCCAGCGGGGTAACCGGGGAGCTGTTTTTT,CASSLGSSGVTGELFF
TRBV11-2,.,.,TRBJ1-1,TGTGCCAGCAGCTTAGAACGGGGATGGAACACTGAAGCTTTCTTT,CASSLERGWNTEAFF
TRBV29-1,.,.,TRBJ1-2,TGCAGCGCCGAGGGTGGGATGGGGGGTATGGGCTACACCTTC,CSAEGGMGGMGYTF
TRBV2,TRBD1,.,TRBJ1-1,TGTGCCAGCAGCCGGACAGGGGGCATGAACACTGAAGCTTTCTTT,CASSRTGGMNTEAFF
TRBV12-3/TRBV12-4,.,.,TRBJ1-1,TGTGCCAGCAGTTTATGGGGGGTGGCTTTCTTT,CASSLWGVAFF
TRBV7-9,.,.,TRBJ1-4,TGTGCCAGCAGCTTAGCTATGGCAGGGGAAAAACTGTTTTTT,CASSLAMAGEKLFF
TRBV7-9,.,.,TRBJ1-4,TGTGCCAGCAGCCCTGCGGGGGGGATTAATGAAAAACTGTTTTTT,CASSPAGGINEKLFF
TRBV27,.,.,TRBJ2-1,TGTGCCAGCAGTCCCTCGTACTACAATGAGCAGTTCTTC,CASSPSYYNEQFF
TRBV20-1,.,.,TRBJ1-1,TGCAGTGCTAGATACACAGGAGAAGCTTTCTTT,CSARYTGEAFF
TRBV15,.,.,TRBJ1-2,TGTGCCACCAGCAGAGATGGATCCGGGTATGGCTACACCTTC,CATSRDGSGYGYTF
TRBV25-1,.,.,TRBJ1-5,TGTGCCAGCAGTGAATCCAGGGTAAGCAATCAGCCCCAGCATTTT,CASSESRVSNQPQHF
TRBV10-2,.,.,TRBJ1-2,TGCGCCAGCAGTGAGCCCCCCGACCGGGAACATGGCTACACCTTC,CASSEPPDREHGYTF
TRBV5-1,.,few,TRBJ1-2,TGCGCCAGCAGGGACAGCGGCTATGGCTACACCTTC,CASRDSGYGYTF
TRBV6-5,TRBD1,.,TRBJ1-4,TGTGCCAGCAGGCGACAGGGCAACGAAAAACTGTTTTTT,CASRRQGNEKLFF
TRBV5-5,.,.,TRBJ2-2,TGTGCCAGCAGCTTGGGGGGGCCGACCGGGGAGCTGTTTTTT,CASSLGGPTGELFF
TRBV9,TRBD1,once,TRBJ1-1,TGTGCCAGCAGCTCTATATTCGGACAGGGGACCACTGAAGCTTTCTTT,CASSSIFGQGTTEAFF
TRBV3-1/TRBV3-2,.,.,TRBJ2-3,TGTGCCAGCAGCCTTTCGGGTCGCACAGATACGCAGTATTTT,CASSLSGRTDTQYF
TRBV3-1/TRBV3-2,.,.,TRBJ1-2,TGTGCCAGCAGCTCCACAGTCTCAACCTATGGCTACACCTTC,CASSSTVSTYGYTF
TRBV28,TRBD1,.,TRBJ1-1,TGTGCCAGCAGTCCACAGGGGCACCACACTGAAGCTTTCTTT,CASSPQGHHTEAFF
TRBV29-1,TRBD1,.,TRBJ1-4,TGCAGCGTTGAAGTACAGGGGAGTGAAAAACTGTTTTTT,CSVEVQGSEKLFF
TRBV18,.,.,TRBJ2-7,TGTGCCAGCTCACCAGAGGGCCCCTACGAGCAGTACTTC,CASSPEGPYEQYF
TRBV5-4,TRBD1,.,TRBJ2-5,TGTGCCAGCAGCCCTACCTGGACAGGGGGCGAGGGGGAGACCCAGTACTTC,CASSPTWTGGEGETQYF
TRBV5-1,.,.,TRBJ1-3,TGCGCCAGCAGCTTGGGAGGTACCTCTGGAAACACCATATATTTT,CASSLGGTSGNTIYF
TRBV7-9,.,.,TRBJ1-5,TGTGCCAGCAGCTTCCTTGGGACATCGAGCAATCAGCCCCAGCATTTT,CASSFLGTSSNQPQHF
TRBV5-4,TRBD1,.,TRBJ2-7,TGTGCCAGCAGCTTTTCCGGGACAGGGCGCGAGCAGTACTTC,CASSFSGTGREQYF
TRBV7-2,TRBD1,.,TRBJ1-5,TGTGCCAGCAGCACAAGGACAGGAGACAATCAGCCCCAGCATTTT,CASSTRTGDNQPQHF
TRBV30,TRBD2,.,TRBJ2-3,TGTGCCTGGAACCAACTAGCGGGGGGTACAGATACGCAGTATTTT,CAWNQLAGGTDTQYF
TRBV6-5,.,.,TRBJ2-3,TGTGCCAGCAGTTACTCGGCAGGGACAGATACGCAGTATTTT,CASSYSAGTDTQYF
TRBV6-5,.,.,TRBJ2-7,TGTGCCAGCAGCCAGAACGACGAGCAGTACTTC,CASSQNDEQYF
TRBV5-6,TRBD2,.,TRBJ2-1,TGTGCCAGCAGCTTGCGCGGGACTAGCGGGGGGGCGACGCAGTTCTTC,CASSLRGTSGGATQFF
TRBV4-1,.,.,TRBJ1-2,TGCGCCAGCAGCCAAGAGTCGACAGGCCTCTATGGCTACACCTTC,CASSQESTGLYGYTF
TRBV27,TRBD1,.,TRBJ2-1,TGTGCCAGCAGTTTAGAGACAGGGGCTGCCTACAATGAGCAGTTCTTC,CASSLETGAAYNEQFF
TRBV10-1,TRBD1,.,TRBJ1-1,TGCGCCAGCAGTGATCAGGGGGCAATTGGTGAAGCTTTCTTT,CASSDQGAIGEAFF